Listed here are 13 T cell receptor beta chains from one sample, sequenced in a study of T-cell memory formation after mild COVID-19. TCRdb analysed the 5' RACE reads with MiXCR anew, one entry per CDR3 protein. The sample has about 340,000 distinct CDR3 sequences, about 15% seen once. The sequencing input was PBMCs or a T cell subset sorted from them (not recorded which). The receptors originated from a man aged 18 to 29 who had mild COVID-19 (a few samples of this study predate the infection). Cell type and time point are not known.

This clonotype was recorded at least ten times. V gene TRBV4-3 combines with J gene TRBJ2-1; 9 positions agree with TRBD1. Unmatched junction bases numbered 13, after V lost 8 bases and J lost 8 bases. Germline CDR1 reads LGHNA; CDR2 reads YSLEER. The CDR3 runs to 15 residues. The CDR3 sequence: CASALDRGIVYEQFF. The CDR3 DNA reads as TGCGCCAGCGCCCTGGACAGGGGAATCGTTTATGAGCAGTTCTTC.

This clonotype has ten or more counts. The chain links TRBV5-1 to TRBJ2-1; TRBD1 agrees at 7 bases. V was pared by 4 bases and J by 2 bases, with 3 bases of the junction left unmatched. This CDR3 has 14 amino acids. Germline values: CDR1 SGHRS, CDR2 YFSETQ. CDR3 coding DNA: TGCGCCAGCAGCCTCGGGACAGCCTACAATGAGCAGTTCTTC. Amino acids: CASSLGTAYNEQFF.

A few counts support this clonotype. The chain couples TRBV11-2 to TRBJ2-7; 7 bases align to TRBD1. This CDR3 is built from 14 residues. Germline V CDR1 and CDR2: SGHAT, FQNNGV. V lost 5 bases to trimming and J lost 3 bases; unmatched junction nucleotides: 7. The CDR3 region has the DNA TGTGCCAGCAGCGAGTTGACAGGGAACTACGAGCAGTACGTC. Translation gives CASSELTGNYEQYV.

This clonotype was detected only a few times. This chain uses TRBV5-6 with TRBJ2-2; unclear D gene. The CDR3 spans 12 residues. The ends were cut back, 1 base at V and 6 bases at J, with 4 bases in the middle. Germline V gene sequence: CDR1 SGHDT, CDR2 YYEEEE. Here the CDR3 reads CASSLRPGELFF. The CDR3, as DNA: TGTGCCAGCAGCTTGAGACCCGGGGAGCTGTTTTTT.

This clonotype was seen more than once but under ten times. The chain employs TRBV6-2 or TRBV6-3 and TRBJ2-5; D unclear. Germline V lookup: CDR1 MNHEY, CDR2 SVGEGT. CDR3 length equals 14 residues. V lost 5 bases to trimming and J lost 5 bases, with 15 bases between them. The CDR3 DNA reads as TGTGCCAGCAGTCCAGCCCCAGAGAGGGAGACCCAGTACTTC. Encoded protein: CASSPAPERETQYF.

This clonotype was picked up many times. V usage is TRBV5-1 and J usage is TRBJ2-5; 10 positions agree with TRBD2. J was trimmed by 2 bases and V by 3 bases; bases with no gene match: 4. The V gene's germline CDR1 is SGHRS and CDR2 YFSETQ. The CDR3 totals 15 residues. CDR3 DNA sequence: TGCGCCAGCAGCTGGAATAGCGGGGGGCAAGAGACCCAGTACTTC. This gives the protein CASSWNSGGQETQYF.

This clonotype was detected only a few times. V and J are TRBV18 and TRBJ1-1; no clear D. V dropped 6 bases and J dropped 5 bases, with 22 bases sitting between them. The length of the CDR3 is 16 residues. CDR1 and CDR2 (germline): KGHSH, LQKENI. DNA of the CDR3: TGTGCCAGCTCCTTAAGTTATGGGGAGGATCGGACTGAAGCTTTCTTT. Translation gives CASSLSYGEDRTEAFF.

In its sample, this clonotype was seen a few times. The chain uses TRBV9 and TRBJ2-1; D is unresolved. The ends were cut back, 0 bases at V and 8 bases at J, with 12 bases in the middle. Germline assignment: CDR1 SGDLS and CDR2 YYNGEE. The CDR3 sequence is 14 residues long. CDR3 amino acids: CASSVAWIWDEQFF. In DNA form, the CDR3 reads TGTGCCAGCAGCGTAGCATGGATCTGGGATGAGCAGTTCTTC.

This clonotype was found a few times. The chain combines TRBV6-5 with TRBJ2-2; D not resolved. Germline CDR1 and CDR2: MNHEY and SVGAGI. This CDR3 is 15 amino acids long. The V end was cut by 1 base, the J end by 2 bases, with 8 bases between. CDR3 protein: CASSYFSSNTGELFF. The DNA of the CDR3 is TGTGCCAGCAGTTACTTCTCCAGTAACACCGGGGAGCTGTTTTTT.

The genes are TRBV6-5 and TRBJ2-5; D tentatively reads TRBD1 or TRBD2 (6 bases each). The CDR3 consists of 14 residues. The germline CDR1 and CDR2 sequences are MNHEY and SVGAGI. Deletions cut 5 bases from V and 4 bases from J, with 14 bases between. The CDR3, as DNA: TGTGCCAGCAGTCACGGTGGGGGGCCAGAGACCCAGTACTTC. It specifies CASSHGGGPETQYF.

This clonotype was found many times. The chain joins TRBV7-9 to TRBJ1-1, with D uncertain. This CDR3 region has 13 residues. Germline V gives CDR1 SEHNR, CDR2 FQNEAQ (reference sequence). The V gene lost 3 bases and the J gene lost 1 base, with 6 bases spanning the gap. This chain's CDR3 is CASSFSGNTEAFF. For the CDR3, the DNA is TGTGCCAGCAGCTTCTCAGGGAACACTGAAGCTTTCTTT.

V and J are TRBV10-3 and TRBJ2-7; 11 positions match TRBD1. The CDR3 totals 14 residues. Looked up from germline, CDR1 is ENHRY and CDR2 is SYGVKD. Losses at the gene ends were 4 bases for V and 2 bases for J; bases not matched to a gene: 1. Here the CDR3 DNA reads TGTGCCATCAGTGTGGGACAGGGGGCCTACGAGCAGTACTTC. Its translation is CAISVGQGAYEQYF.

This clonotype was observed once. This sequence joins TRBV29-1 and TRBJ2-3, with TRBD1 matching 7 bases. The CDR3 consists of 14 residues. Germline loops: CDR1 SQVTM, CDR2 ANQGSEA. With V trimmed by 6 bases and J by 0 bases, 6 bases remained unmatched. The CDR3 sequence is CSVGQGVSTDTQYF. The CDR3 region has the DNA TGCAGCGTGGGGCAGGGGGTTAGCACAGATACGCAGTATTTT.